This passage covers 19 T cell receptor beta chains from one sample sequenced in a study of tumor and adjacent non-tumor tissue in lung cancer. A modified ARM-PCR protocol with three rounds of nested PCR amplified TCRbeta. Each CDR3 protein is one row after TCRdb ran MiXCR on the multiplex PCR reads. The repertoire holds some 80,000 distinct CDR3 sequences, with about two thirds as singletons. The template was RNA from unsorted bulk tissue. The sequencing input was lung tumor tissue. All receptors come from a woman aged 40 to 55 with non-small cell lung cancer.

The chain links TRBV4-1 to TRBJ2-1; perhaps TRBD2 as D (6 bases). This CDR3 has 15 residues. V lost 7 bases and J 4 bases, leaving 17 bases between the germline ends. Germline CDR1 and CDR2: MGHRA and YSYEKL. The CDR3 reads CASITGRGTYNEQFF. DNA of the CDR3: TGCGCCAGCATAACGGGGCGGGGAACATACAATGAGCAGTTCTTC.

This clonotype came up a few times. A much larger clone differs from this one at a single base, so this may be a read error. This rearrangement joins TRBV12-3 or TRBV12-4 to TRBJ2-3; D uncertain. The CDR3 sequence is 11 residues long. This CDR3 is CVSRSPSGQYF. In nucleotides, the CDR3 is TGTGTCAGCAGATCTCCTTCAGGGCAGTATTTT.

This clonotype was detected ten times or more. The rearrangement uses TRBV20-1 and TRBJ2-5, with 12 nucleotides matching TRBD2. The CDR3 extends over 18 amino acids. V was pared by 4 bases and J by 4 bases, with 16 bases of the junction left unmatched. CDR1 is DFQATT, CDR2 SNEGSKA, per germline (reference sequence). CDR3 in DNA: TGCAGTGCTAACACCCACAATCTAGCGGGAGGGGTAAGAGAGACCCAGTACTTC. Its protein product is CSANTHNLAGGVRETQYF.

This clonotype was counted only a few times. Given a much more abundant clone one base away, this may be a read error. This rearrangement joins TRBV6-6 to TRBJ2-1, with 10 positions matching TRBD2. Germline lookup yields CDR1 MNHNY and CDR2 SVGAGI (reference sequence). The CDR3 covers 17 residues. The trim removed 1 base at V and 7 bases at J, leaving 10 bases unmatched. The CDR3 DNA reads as TGTGCCAGCAGTTACTACCCAGCGGGGGGGGAGGTGAATGAGCAGTTCTTC. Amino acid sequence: CASSYYPAGGEVNEQFF.

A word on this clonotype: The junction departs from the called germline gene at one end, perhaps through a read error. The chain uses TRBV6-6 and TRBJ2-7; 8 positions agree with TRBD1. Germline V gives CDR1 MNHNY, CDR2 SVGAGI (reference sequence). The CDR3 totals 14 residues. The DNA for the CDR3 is TGTGCCAGTAGTTTGACAGGGGACTCCTACGAGCAGTACTTC. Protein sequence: CASSLTGDSYEQYF.

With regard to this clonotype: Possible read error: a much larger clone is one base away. CDR3 DNA: TGCGTCAGCACCCGGGACAGAGGGAACTATGGCTACACCTTC. This sequence encodes CVSTRDRGNYGYTF. The V call is TRBV5-1, the J call TRBJ1-2; 7 positions agree with TRBD1. The CDR3 totals 14 residues. Germline values: CDR1 SGHRS, CDR2 YFSETQ.

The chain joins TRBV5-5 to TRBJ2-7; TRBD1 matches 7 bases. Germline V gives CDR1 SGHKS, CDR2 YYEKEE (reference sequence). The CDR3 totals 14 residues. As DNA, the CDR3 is TGTACCAACAAACCCGGGACAGACTCCTACGAGCAGTACTTC. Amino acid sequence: CTNKPGTDSYEQYF.

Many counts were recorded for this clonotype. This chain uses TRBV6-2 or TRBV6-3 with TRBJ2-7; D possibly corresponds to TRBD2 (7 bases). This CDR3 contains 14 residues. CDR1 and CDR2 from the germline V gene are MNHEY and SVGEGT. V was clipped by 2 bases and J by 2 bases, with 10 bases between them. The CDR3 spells CASSYAGATYEQYF. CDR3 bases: TGTGCCAGCAGTTACGCGGGGGCCACCTACGAGCAGTACTTC.

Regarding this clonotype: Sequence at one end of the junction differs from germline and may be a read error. This chain's CDR3 is CASRLEHAVVLF. The CDR3 nucleotides read TGTGCCAGCAGACTTGAACACGCGGTAGTTCTCTTT. The genes are TRBV11-2 and TRBJ1-1; D uncertain. The CDR3 extends over 12 amino acids. Per germline, CDR1 SGHAT and CDR2 FQNNGV. Complete variable domain (other parts from reference TRBV11-2 and TRBJ1-1): EAGVAQSPRYKIIEKRQSVAFWCNPISGHATLYWYQQILGQGPKLLIQFQNNGVVDDSQLPKDRFSAERLKGVDSTLKIQPAKLEDSAVYLCASRLEHAVVLFGQGTRLTVV.

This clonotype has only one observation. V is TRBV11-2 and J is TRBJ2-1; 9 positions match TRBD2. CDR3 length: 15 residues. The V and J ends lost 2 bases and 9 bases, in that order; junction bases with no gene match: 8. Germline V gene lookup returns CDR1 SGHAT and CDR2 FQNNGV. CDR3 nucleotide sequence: TGTGCCAGCAGCTTAAATCTCAGCGGGGGGTTTGAGCAGTTCTTC. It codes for CASSLNLSGGFEQFF.

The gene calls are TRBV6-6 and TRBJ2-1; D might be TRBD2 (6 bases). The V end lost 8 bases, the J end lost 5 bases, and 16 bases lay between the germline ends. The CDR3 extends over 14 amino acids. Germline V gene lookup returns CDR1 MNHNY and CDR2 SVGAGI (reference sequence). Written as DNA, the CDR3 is TGTGCCAGCGAGCGGGTTGGGGATCACAATGAGCAGTTCTTC. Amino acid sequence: CASERVGDHNEQFF.

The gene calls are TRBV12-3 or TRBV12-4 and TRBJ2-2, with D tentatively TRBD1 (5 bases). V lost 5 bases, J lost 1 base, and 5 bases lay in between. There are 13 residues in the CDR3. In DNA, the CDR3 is TGTGCCAGCAGTGGACAGAACACCGGGGAGCTGTTTTTT. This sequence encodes CASSGQNTGELFF.

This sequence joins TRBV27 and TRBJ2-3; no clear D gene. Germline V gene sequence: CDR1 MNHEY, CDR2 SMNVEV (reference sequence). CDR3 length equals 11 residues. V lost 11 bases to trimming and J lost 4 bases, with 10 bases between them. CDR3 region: CADSVADTQYF. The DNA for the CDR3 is TGTGCCGACTCGGTAGCAGATACGCAGTATTTT.

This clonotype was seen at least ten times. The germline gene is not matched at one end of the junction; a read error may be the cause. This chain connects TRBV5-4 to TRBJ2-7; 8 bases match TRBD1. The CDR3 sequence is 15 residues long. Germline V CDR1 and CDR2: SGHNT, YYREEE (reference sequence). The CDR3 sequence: CASSFGTGYAYEQCF. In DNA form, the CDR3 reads TGTGCCAGCAGCTTCGGGACAGGTTATGCCTACGAGCAGTGCTTC.

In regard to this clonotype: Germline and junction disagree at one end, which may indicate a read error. The DNA for the CDR3 is TGTGCCAGCAGCCCGGGGGCGCGAGAGAGCCAGTATTTC. This encodes CASSPGARESQYF. The chain is built from TRBV11-2 and TRBJ2-5, with D perhaps assigned TRBD1 or TRBD2 (6 bases each). Germline V CDR1 and CDR2: SGHAT, FQNNGV. The CDR3 covers 13 residues.

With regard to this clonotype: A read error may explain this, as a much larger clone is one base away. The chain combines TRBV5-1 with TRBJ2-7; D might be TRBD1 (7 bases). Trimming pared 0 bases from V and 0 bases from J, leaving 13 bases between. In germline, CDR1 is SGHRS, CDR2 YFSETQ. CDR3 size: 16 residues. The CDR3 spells CASSLDRGLPSYEQYF. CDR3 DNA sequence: TGCGCCAGCAGCTTGGACAGGGGACTCCCCTCCTACGAGCAGTACTTC.

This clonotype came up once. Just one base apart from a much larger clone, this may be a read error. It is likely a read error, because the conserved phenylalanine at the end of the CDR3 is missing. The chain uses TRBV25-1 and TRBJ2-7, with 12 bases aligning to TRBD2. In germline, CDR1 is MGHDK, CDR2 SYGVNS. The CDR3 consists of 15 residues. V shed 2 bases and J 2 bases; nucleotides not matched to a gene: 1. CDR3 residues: CASSELAGGTYEQYL. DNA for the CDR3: TGTGCCAGCAGTGAACTAGCGGGAGGGACCTACGAGCAGTACCTC.

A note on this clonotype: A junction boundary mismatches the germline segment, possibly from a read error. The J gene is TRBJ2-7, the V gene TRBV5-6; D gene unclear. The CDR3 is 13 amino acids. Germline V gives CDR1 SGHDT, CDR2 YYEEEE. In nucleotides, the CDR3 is TGTGCCAGTAGCTTTTTTGGCCCGCACGAGCAGTACTTC. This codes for CASSFFGPHEQYF.

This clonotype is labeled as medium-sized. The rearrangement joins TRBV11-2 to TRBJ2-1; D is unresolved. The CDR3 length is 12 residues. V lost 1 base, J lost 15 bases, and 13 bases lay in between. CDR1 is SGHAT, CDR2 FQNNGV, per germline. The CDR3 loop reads CASSLVRLGVFF. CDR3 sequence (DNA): TGTGCCAGCAGCTTAGTTCGACTTGGTGTGTTCTTC. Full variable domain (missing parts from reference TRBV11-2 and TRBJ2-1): EAGVAQSPRYKIIEKRQSVAFWCNPISGHATLYWYQQILGQGPKLLIQFQNNGVVDDSQLPKDRFSAERLKGVDSTLKIQPAKLEDSAVYLCASSLVRLGVFFGPGTRLTVL.